This TCR beta chain was sequenced during a study of T cell repertoires in cytomegalovirus infection. About the study: CMV infection together with matching HLA type was indicated by public TCR beta signatures. Broader study findings: CMV carriers with the relevant HLA were identified by cumulative public TCR beta family frequency. CMV-specific TCR beta clonotypes restricted by HLA-C were the ones dominating the ex vivo response.

TCRdb fed the reads into MiXCR, producing one record per CDR3 protein. The sample holds about 230,000 distinct CDR3 sequences, under 25% seen once. This clonotype occurred a few times. What it binds is unknown. The clonotype was recovered from a human donor in good health (CMV status not recorded). Some clones in this sample may be carry-over from other donors' samples. Material: CD8+ T cells from PBMCs.

CDR3 nucleotide sequence: TGTGCCAGCAGCTTAGGTCGACGGACGAACACCGGGGAGCTGTTTTTT. Its protein product is CASSLGRRTNTGELFF. This chain joins TRBV7-9 and TRBJ2-2, with D unclear. V was pared by 1 base and J by 0 bases, with 9 bases between. The V gene's germline CDR1 is SEHNR and CDR2 FQNEAQ (reference sequence). The CDR3 contains 16 residues.